Listed here are 26 T cell receptor beta chains from one sample, sequenced in a study of blood T cells in healthy people across ages. It was with a sample-barcoded 5' primer and a J-beta primer mix that a second PCR of roughly 6 to 11 cycles was run. One entry per CDR3 protein, called by TCRdb with MiXCR from the 5' RACE reads. The sample lists roughly 800,000 distinct CDR3 sequences, around 25% occurring once. This sample was also put to use in a study of T cells of mothers and their children.

Source material: blood. The receptors come from a boy younger than 18 in good health.

The V call is TRBV29-1, the J call TRBJ2-1; the match to TRBD2 covers 11 bases. The CDR3 covers 16 residues. V lost 0 bases to trimming and J lost 8 bases; unmatched junction nucleotides: 9. Germline assignment: CDR1 SQVTM and CDR2 ANQGSEA. Here the CDR3 reads CSVEDGTSGSGDEQFF. The CDR3 bases are TGCAGCGTTGAAGACGGAACTAGCGGGAGTGGGGATGAGCAGTTCTTC.

This clonotype came up a few times. The rearrangement links TRBV7-9 to TRBJ2-2; 12 bases fit TRBD2. Germline V CDR1 and CDR2: SEHNR, FQNEAQ (reference sequence). The V gene end was trimmed by 5 bases and the J gene end by 3 bases; junction bases not matched to a gene: 13. The CDR3 totals 19 residues. This chain's CDR3 is CASSLPGLAGLGDTGELFF. The CDR3 region has the DNA TGTGCCAGCAGCCTTCCGGGACTAGCGGGCCTTGGGGACACCGGGGAGCTGTTTTTT.

The chain employs TRBV11-3 and TRBJ2-1; D is uncertain. The CDR3 is 16 amino acids. Germline V gene data show CDR1 as SGHNT and CDR2 as YENEEA. Trimming removed 4 bases from V and 2 bases from J, with 15 bases in between. The CDR3 protein is CASSSRKTRPYNEQFF. In DNA form, the CDR3 reads TGTGCCAGCAGCTCCCGGAAGACTCGCCCCTACAATGAGCAGTTCTTC.

This clonotype was picked up a small number of times. V and J are TRBV6-5 and TRBJ1-3, with no clear D. The CDR3 covers 16 residues. CDR1 is MNHEY and CDR2 is SVGAGI in the germline V gene. Trimming shortened V by 4 bases and J by 0 bases, and 13 bases separated the two germline ends. CDR3 in amino acids: CASSWQMFSSGNTIYF. CDR3 sequence (DNA): TGTGCCAGCAGTTGGCAAATGTTCAGCTCTGGAAACACCATATATTTT.

The gene calls are TRBV20-1 and TRBJ2-3; D is undetermined. Germline V gene data show CDR1 as DFQATT and CDR2 as SNEGSKA (reference sequence). There are 10 residues in the CDR3. V was pared by 6 bases and J by 7 bases, with 8 bases between. CDR3 amino acids: CSATLNTQYF. The CDR3 DNA reads as TGCAGTGCCACCTTGAATACGCAGTATTTT.

The chain couples TRBV7-9 to TRBJ1-1, with 7 bases fitting TRBD1. The CDR3 has 15 amino acids. The junction had 6 bases not matched to a gene; V was cut back by 5 bases and J by 0 bases. Germline V CDR1 and CDR2: SEHNR, FQNEAQ (reference sequence). The CDR3 nucleotides read TGTGCCAGCAGCAAGACAGGGTTAATGAACACTGAAGCTTTCTTT. As protein: CASSKTGLMNTEAFF.

This clonotype showed up just a few times. This chain uses TRBV20-1 with TRBJ2-7, with a weak D call TRBD2 (5 bases). Germline values: CDR1 DFQATT, CDR2 SNEGSKA (reference sequence). V was cut by 0 bases and J by 0 bases, with 12 bases left in between. The CDR3 consists of 15 residues. The CDR3 is CSARDVASSSYEQYF. As DNA, the CDR3 is TGCAGTGCTAGAGATGTGGCTAGCTCCTCCTACGAGCAGTACTTC.

This clonotype came up once. The chain combines TRBV15 with TRBJ2-1, with D unclear. The CDR3 spans 14 residues. The ends were cut back, 0 bases at V and 8 bases at J, with 11 bases in the middle. The germline CDR1 and CDR2 sequences are LNHNV and YYDKDF (reference sequence). CDR3 region: CATSRDPSADEQFF. The DNA of the CDR3 is TGTGCCACCAGCAGAGATCCGTCTGCGGATGAGCAGTTCTTC.

This chain connects TRBV4-1 to TRBJ1-4; D is undetermined. Trimming left V 1 base short and J 5 bases short, with 11 bases between. The CDR3 is 15 amino acids. Germline V gene sequence: CDR1 MGHRA, CDR2 YSYEKL. This CDR3 is CASSQGRGGNEKLFF. The CDR3 region has the DNA TGCGCCAGCAGCCAAGGCCGGGGAGGGAATGAAAAACTGTTTTTT.

This clonotype was detected a few times. The chain uses TRBV2 and TRBJ2-4, with 8 bases fitting TRBD2. The junction had 10 bases not matched to a gene; V was cut back by 2 bases and J by 4 bases. CDR3 length equals 17 residues. The V gene's germline CDR1 is SNHLY and CDR2 FYNNEI. CDR3 amino acids: CASSERVAGSSKNIQYF. DNA for the CDR3: TGTGCCAGCAGTGAACGGGTAGCGGGGTCTTCTAAAAACATTCAGTACTTC.

The chain combines TRBV29-1 with TRBJ1-1, with TRBD1 matching 9 bases. After removal of 4 bases from V and 6 bases from J, the junction contained 9 bases not matched to a gene. The CDR3 is made up of 14 amino acids. Germline V lookup: CDR1 SQVTM, CDR2 ANQGSEA. The CDR3 nucleotides are TGCAGCGTTGTCCCGACAGGGGGGATCCCTGAAGCTTTCTTT. Encoded protein: CSVVPTGGIPEAFF.

For this clonotype: The junction departs from germline at one end; a sequencing error may be responsible. This rearrangement joins TRBV7-2 to TRBJ1-5; D gene unclear. The CDR3 extends over 8 amino acids. CDR1 is SGHTA and CDR2 is FQGNSA in the germline V gene. The CDR3, as DNA: TGTGCCAGCAGCTTAAGTTATTTT. Its translation: CASSLSYF.

The chain employs TRBV28 and TRBJ2-3; the D gene is possibly TRBD2 (6 bases). The germline V and J ends were trimmed by 6 bases and 0 bases, with 16 bases remaining between them. The CDR3 sequence is 16 residues long. CDR1 MDHEN and CDR2 SYDVKM come from the germline V gene. For the CDR3, the DNA is TGTGCCAGCAGCCCCCAGGGCGGGATAAGCACAGATACGCAGTATTTT. Its translation: CASSPQGGISTDTQYF.

This chain joins TRBV7-8 and TRBJ2-1, with D perhaps assigned TRBD1 or TRBD2 (6 bases each). CDR1 is SGHVS and CDR2 is FQNEAQ in the germline V gene. This CDR3 is 16 amino acids long. V lost 5 bases and J lost 0, with 14 bases in between. The CDR3 loop is CASSGLQGLSYNEQFF. Written as DNA, the CDR3 is TGTGCCAGCAGCGGTCTACAGGGACTCTCCTACAATGAGCAGTTCTTC.

V is TRBV14 and J is TRBJ1-1; D not certain. V lost 1 base, J lost 4 bases, and 7 bases lay in between. There are 13 residues in the CDR3. CDR1 and CDR2 (germline): SGHDN, FVKESK. CDR3 amino acids: CASSQVRFTEAFF. CDR3 nucleotides: TGTGCCAGCAGCCAAGTCAGGTTCACTGAAGCTTTCTTT.

This clonotype has only a few counts. The gene calls are TRBV10-3 and TRBJ2-5; the D gene is possibly TRBD1 (6 bases). The CDR3 totals 14 residues. Trimming removed 10 bases from V and 1 base from J, with 16 bases in between. The germline CDR1 and CDR2 sequences are ENHRY and SYGVKD. This CDR3 is CATTLDSLQETQYF. As DNA, the CDR3 is TGTGCCACAACCCTGGACAGCCTCCAAGAGACCCAGTACTTC.

On this clonotype: The junction does not match germline at one end; this may be a read error. The rearrangement uses TRBV7-9 and TRBJ2-1, with D possibly matching TRBD2 (5 bases). The CDR3 is 16 amino acids. Per germline, CDR1 SEHNR and CDR2 FQNEAQ (reference sequence). As DNA, the CDR3 is TGTGCCAGCAGCTTAGCAGCGGTCCTCTCCTACAATAAGCAGTTCTTC. It codes for CASSLAAVLSYNKQFF.

The V call is TRBV21-1, the J call TRBJ2-5. TRBV21-1 is classified as a pseudogene. The CDR3 spans 14 residues. This CDR3 is CASSRTALTETQYF. CDR3 coding DNA: TGTGCCAGCAGCAGAACCGCCTTGACAGAGACCCAGTACTTC.

The gene calls are TRBV10-3 and TRBJ2-5; 10 bases agree with TRBD2. J was trimmed by 5 bases and V by 6 bases; bases with no gene match: 6. The germline V gene has CDR1 ENHRY and CDR2 SYGVKD. The CDR3 covers 14 residues. This CDR3 is CAISQREGPETQYF. The DNA of the CDR3 is TGTGCCATCAGCCAGCGGGAGGGCCCCGAGACCCAGTACTTC.

To note about this clonotype: At one boundary the junction diverges from the germline segment, which might be a read error. The chain joins TRBV7-7 to TRBJ2-1; 10 bases agree with TRBD1. The CDR3 covers 16 residues. Germline values: CDR1 SSHAT, CDR2 FNYEAQ (reference sequence). CDR3 in DNA: TGTGCTAGCAGCCAGGCCCGGGACAGGGGTTACAAGGAGCAGTTCTTC. This sequence encodes CASSQARDRGYKEQFF.

The chain joins TRBV24-1 to TRBJ1-4; D gene ambiguous. V lost 9 bases and J lost 8, with 9 bases in between. This CDR3 has 11 amino acids. Germline V gene sequence: CDR1 KGHDR, CDR2 SFDVKD. CDR3 amino acids: CATPTGEKLFF. The CDR3 bases are TGTGCCACCCCAACCGGAGAAAAACTGTTTTTT.

The chain links TRBV13 to TRBJ2-4, with 10 positions matching TRBD1. The germline CDR1 and CDR2 sequences are PRHDT and FYEKMQ (reference sequence). Trimming removed 5 bases from V and 9 bases from J; junction bases left unmatched: 10. This CDR3 is 15 amino acids long. CDR3 residues: CASSQEGTGEPIQYF. The CDR3 coding sequence is TGTGCCAGCAGCCAAGAAGGGACAGGGGAACCCATTCAGTACTTC.

CDR3 nucleotides: TGTGCCAGCAGGGGGGGAAGGCAGGCGGGAGCTTTCTTT. Translation: CASRGGRQAGAFF. The chain carries TRBV12-3 or TRBV12-4 and TRBJ1-1; TRBD1 might be the D (5 bases). The CDR3 totals 13 residues. V gave up 6 bases and J gave up 10 bases, with 18 bases separating them.

The rearrangement joins TRBV10-3 to TRBJ2-7, with TRBD2 as a possible D gene (5 bases). The CDR3 runs 12 residues. Trimming took off 10 bases at V and 4 bases at J, with 14 bases between the two ends. From germline, CDR1 is ENHRY and CDR2 SYGVKD. The CDR3 DNA reads TGTGCCACCGGAGGAGCGTCTTACGAGCAGTACTTC. Protein sequence: CATGGASYEQYF.

This chain's CDR3 is CASSYENRGGYTF. The CDR3 region has the DNA TGTGCCAGCAGTTACGAAAACAGGGGTGGCTACACCTTC. This chain uses TRBV6-5 with TRBJ1-2; 7 nucleotides match TRBD1. J gave up 7 bases and V 2 bases, and 4 bases lay outside the gene matches. CDR3 size: 13 residues. CDR1 is MNHEY, CDR2 SVGAGI, per germline.

The rearrangement uses TRBV15 and TRBJ2-1, with 8 bases fitting TRBD2. CDR1 is LNHNV, CDR2 YYDKDF, per germline (reference sequence). J was trimmed by 3 bases and V by 0 bases; bases with no gene match: 7. The CDR3 extends over 17 amino acids. The CDR3 bases are TGTGCCACCAGCAGAGATCTTAGACTAGCGATCTACAATGAGCAGTTCTTC. It encodes CATSRDLRLAIYNEQFF.